Presented here are 7 T cell receptor beta chains from one specimen sequenced in a study of regulatory T cells in long-lasting Graves disease. For TCR beta, libraries came from iRepertoire HTBI primers and Arm-PCR of CDR3 regions. TCRdb reanalysed the multiplex PCR reads using MiXCR and keeps one entry per CDR3 protein. Counted here are more than 450,000 distinct CDR3 sequences, approximately 12% occurring once; the ten biggest clones make up roughly 8.9%. The time point here: newly diagnosed GD, antithyroid drugs for less than 3 months. RNA isolated from PBMCs was used to make the TCR library. The sample was also linked to a second study, of T cells in Graves' hyperthyroidism and ophthalmopathy.

Sample: peripheral blood mononuclear cells (PBMCs), taken at new diagnosis, from a patient treated with antithyroid drugs. These receptors were obtained from a woman aged 30 to 39 with Graves disease.

In its sample, this clonotype was seen a few times. The rearrangement links TRBV20-1 to TRBJ1-2, with a possible D match to TRBD1 (6 bases). Deletions cut 6 bases from V and 3 bases from J, with 14 bases between. Germline V gene lookup returns CDR1 DFQATT and CDR2 SNEGSKA (reference sequence). CDR3 length equals 13 residues. CDR3 residues: CSALRGGYYGYTF. The CDR3 DNA follows: TGCAGTGCCCTACGGGGGGGCTACTATGGCTACACCTTC.

The gene calls are TRBV3-1 and TRBJ1-1; D might be TRBD1 (5 bases). Trimming pared 1 base from V and 8 bases from J, leaving 17 bases between. Germline CDR1 is LGHDT and CDR2 is YNNKEL (reference sequence). The CDR3 contains 15 residues. The CDR3 bases are TGTGCCAGCAGCCAAGGATCTTCCGGGGGTTTGGAAGCTTTCTTT. Encoded protein: CASSQGSSGGLEAFF. Full variable domain (remainder filled in from reference TRBV3-1 and TRBJ1-1): DTAVSQTPKYLVTQMGNDKSIKCEQNLGHDTMYWYKQDSKKFLKIMFSYNNKELIINETVPNRFSPKSPDKAHLNLHINSLELGDSAVYFCASSQGSSGGLEAFFGQGTRLTVV.

This clonotype was detected ten times or more. V usage is TRBV11-1 and J usage is TRBJ2-7; the D is unclear. The germline gives CDR1 SGHAT, CDR2 FQDESV (reference sequence). V shed 3 bases and J shed 6 bases, with 6 bases lying between them. The CDR3 is made up of 11 amino acids. DNA of the CDR3: TGTGCCAGCAGCTTCTTTACCGAGCAGTACTTC. It is translated as CASSFFTEQYF.

The rearrangement links TRBV5-1 to TRBJ1-2; possible D gene TRBD1, 5 bases. Germline loops: CDR1 SGHRS, CDR2 YFSETQ. The CDR3 contains 16 residues. Trimming left V 3 bases short and J 1 base short, with 16 bases between. The CDR3: CASSSGRGLDNYGYTF. In DNA form, the CDR3 reads TGCGCCAGCAGCTCCGGACGGGGACTTGATAACTATGGCTACACCTTC.

The chain uses TRBV29-1 and TRBJ2-1; TRBD2 agrees at 9 bases. The germline gives CDR1 SQVTM, CDR2 ANQGSEA. V lost 4 bases to trimming and J lost 1 base; unmatched junction nucleotides: 8. The CDR3 is 16 residues long. The CDR3 reads CSVVPRAGGSYNEQFF. The CDR3 DNA sequence: TGCAGCGTTGTCCCTAGAGCGGGAGGATCCTACAATGAGCAGTTCTTC.

This clonotype was observed many times. The CDR3 DNA is TGCGCCAGCAGCTTGGAGATGACAGGGAACTCCTACGAGCAGTACTTC. Amino acids: CASSLEMTGNSYEQYF. V and J are TRBV5-1 and TRBJ2-7; 7 bases line up with TRBD1. Trimming cost V 0 bases and J 0 bases; bases outside gene matches: 6. The germline CDR1 and CDR2 sequences are SGHRS and YFSETQ. The CDR3 is 16 amino acids.

The chain recombines TRBV4-3 with TRBJ1-6; 8 positions agree with TRBD1. V was pared by 4 bases and J by 3 bases, with 5 bases of the junction left unmatched. CDR1 is LGHNA, CDR2 YSLEER, per germline. This CDR3 is 16 amino acids long. Written as DNA, the CDR3 is TGCGCCAGCAGCCGACTGACAGGGGACTATAATTCACCCCTCCACTTT. Protein: CASSRLTGDYNSPLHF.